Below, 25 T cell receptor beta chains from the same sample are listed, as sequenced in a study of CD8 T cells in ankylosing spondylitis (dated by TCRdb to between 2016 and 2019). The method behind the library was 5' RACE. These reads were obtained on an Illumina HiSeq 2500. TCRdb reprocessed the public reads (quality trimming at Q25 with fastp, clone calling with MiXCR) and kept in-frame beta chains. Each entry merges the rows of one CDR3 protein and shows their most common DNA and genes. This sample holds just under 350,000 distinct CDR3 sequences; roughly 15% were observed only once. Together, the top ten hold 1.1% of the sample. The specimen was blood, either unsorted or a sorted T cell fraction (not recorded which). These receptors came from a male donor with ankylosing spondylitis or in good health (not recorded which).

This chain uses TRBV12-3 or TRBV12-4 with TRBJ1-2; D is ambiguous. The CDR3 totals 15 residues. V lost 6 bases, J lost 0 bases, and 14 bases lay in between. The CDR3: CASSPTDAANYGYTF. CDR3 bases: TGTGCCAGCAGCCCCACGGACGCAGCTAACTATGGCTACACCTTC.

This clonotype was seen many times. The V call is TRBV20-1, the J call TRBJ1-5; D gene ambiguous. Germline CDR1 reads DFQATT; CDR2 reads SNEGSKA (reference sequence). The length of the CDR3 is 13 residues. Trimming shortened V by 3 bases and J by 6 bases, and 12 bases separated the two germline ends. The CDR3 here is CSASRAERQPQHF. CDR3 bases: TGCAGTGCTAGTCGAGCCGAGCGTCAGCCCCAGCATTTT.

The chain recombines TRBV27 with TRBJ1-1; perhaps TRBD1 as D (5 bases). Trimming removed 5 bases from V and 11 bases from J, with 18 bases in between. The CDR3 runs to 13 residues. Looked up from germline, CDR1 is MNHEY and CDR2 is SMNVEV (reference sequence). As DNA, the CDR3 is TGTGCCAGCAGTCCAACAGGTCTGATGGGGGCTTTCTTT. It translates to CASSPTGLMGAFF.

This clonotype was counted only a few times. J is TRBJ2-5 and V is TRBV5-1; 8 bases line up with TRBD2. CDR1 and CDR2 from the germline V gene are SGHRS and YFSETQ. The CDR3 sequence is 14 residues long. The V gene end was trimmed by 7 bases and the J gene end by 5 bases; junction bases not matched to a gene: 10. CDR3 bases: TGCGCCAGCGGTGGAATGGGACTAGGGGAGACCCAGTACTTC. Translation: CASGGMGLGETQYF.

The table lists this clonotype with a count of one. This sequence joins TRBV5-1 and TRBJ1-4; 9 bases line up with TRBD1. The CDR3 contains 16 residues. Germline-derived CDR1 and CDR2 are SGHRS and YFSETQ. The V segment lost 0 bases and the J segment 10 bases; nucleotides outside the gene matches: 10. This chain's CDR3 is CASSLGGQGSVGKLFF. CDR3 nucleotides: TGCGCCAGCAGCTTGGGGGGACAGGGTTCGGTCGGAAAACTGTTTTTT. Together with reference TRBV5-1 and TRBJ1-4, the CDR3 gives the full variable domain: KAGVTQTPRYLIKTRGQQVTLSCSPISGHRSVSWYQQTPGQGLQFLFEYFSETQRNKGNFPGRFSGRQFSNSRSEMNVSTLELGDSALYLCASSLGGQGSVGKLFFGSGTQLSVL.

In this sample, this clonotype turned up many times. The chain combines TRBV5-1 with TRBJ2-2; D call uncertain. V was shortened by 0 bases and J by 5 bases, with 2 bases between the two germline ends. CDR1 is SGHRS and CDR2 is YFSETQ in the germline V gene. CDR3 length: 12 residues. The CDR3 reads CASSLETGELFF. DNA for the CDR3: TGCGCCAGCAGCTTGGAGACCGGGGAGCTGTTTTTT.

In this sample, this clonotype turned up many times. The CDR3 is CASSPGGLNTEAFF. CDR3 coding DNA: TGTGCCAGCAGCCCCGGTGGTCTGAACACTGAAGCTTTCTTT. The chain uses TRBV7-2 and TRBJ1-1; D is unclear. The germline CDR1 and CDR2 sequences are SGHTA and FQGNSA. The CDR3 length is 14 residues. With 5 bases removed from V and 0 bases from J, the gap between germline ends came to 10 bases.

The rearrangement joins TRBV3-1 to TRBJ1-5; D is unclear. The germline V and J ends were trimmed by 3 bases and 0 bases, with 9 bases remaining between them. The V gene's germline CDR1 is LGHDT and CDR2 YNNKEL (reference sequence). The CDR3 runs 15 residues. The CDR3 loop is CASSQSETSNQPQHF. CDR3 sequence (DNA): TGTGCCAGCAGCCAGTCAGAAACTAGCAATCAGCCCCAGCATTTT.

This clonotype was found a few times. This chain joins TRBV5-1 and TRBJ1-1; D not certain. CDR1 is SGHRS, CDR2 YFSETQ, per germline. The CDR3 runs to 13 residues. V was shortened by 7 bases and J by 3 bases, with 13 bases between the two germline ends. DNA for the CDR3: TGCGCCAGCGCCCGCGGACGCGACACTGAAGCTTTCTTT. It yields the protein CASARGRDTEAFF.

This clonotype appeared many times. V usage is TRBV5-5 and J usage is TRBJ2-2; a weak D match, TRBD2 (5 bases). The CDR3 has 13 residues. Germline CDR1 reads SGHKS; CDR2 reads YYEKEE (reference sequence). Trimming shortened V by 4 bases and J by 7 bases, and 11 bases separated the two germline ends. In DNA form, the CDR3 reads TGTGCCAGCAGCGGACTCGAGCGCGGGGAGCTGTTTTTT. It encodes CASSGLERGELFF. Drawing the rest from reference TRBV5-5 and TRBJ2-2, the complete variable domain is DAGVTQSPTHLIKTRGQQVTLRCSPISGHKSVSWYQQVLGQGPQFIFQYYEKEERGRGNFPDRFSARQFPNYSSELNVNALLLGDSALYLCASSGLERGELFFGEGSRLTVL.

In its sample, this clonotype was seen a few times. This sequence joins TRBV4-1 and TRBJ2-5; TRBD1 agrees at 7 bases. The V gene end was trimmed by 5 bases and the J gene end by 5 bases; junction bases not matched to a gene: 14. Germline values: CDR1 MGHRA, CDR2 YSYEKL. The CDR3 consists of 16 residues. In nucleotides, the CDR3 is TGCGCCAGCAGCTCAGATAGGACAGGTCAGGTCGAGACCCAGTACTTC. It encodes CASSSDRTGQVETQYF.

The chain employs TRBV6-6 and TRBJ1-1; D is uncertain. V was cut by 7 bases and J by 4 bases, with 10 bases left in between. Germline V gene data show CDR1 as MNHNY and CDR2 as SVGAGI (reference sequence). CDR3 length equals 12 residues. The CDR3 region has the DNA TGTGCCAGCAAAGGTGGGAGCACTGAAGCTTTCTTT. Its translation: CASKGGSTEAFF.

This clonotype was recorded a few times. This chain joins TRBV10-3 and TRBJ2-7, with 9 bases lining up with TRBD1. V was pared by 8 bases and J by 3 bases, with 2 bases of the junction left unmatched. There are 12 residues in the CDR3. Germline values: CDR1 ENHRY, CDR2 SYGVKD. The CDR3 coding sequence is TGTGCCATCGGGGGACAGGGCTACGAGCAGTACTTC. Protein: CAIGGQGYEQYF.

This clonotype was observed at least ten times. The chain recombines TRBV3-1 with TRBJ1-5; 7 nucleotides match TRBD1. Germline V gene lookup returns CDR1 LGHDT and CDR2 YNNKEL (reference sequence). This CDR3 is built from 12 residues. V dropped 4 bases and J dropped 13; count of bases not matched to a gene: 7. Written as DNA, the CDR3 is TGTGCCAGCAGCCGGGCGACAGGGTCGCAGCATTTT. Its translation is CASSRATGSQHF.

The chain employs TRBV11-1 and TRBJ1-1; maybe TRBD1 (5 bases). Germline lookup yields CDR1 SGHAT and CDR2 FQDESV (reference sequence). The V and J ends lost 2 bases and 0 bases respectively, with 10 bases between them. This CDR3 has 15 amino acids. The CDR3 coding sequence is TGTGCCAGCAGCTTAAAACGGGGCATGAACACTGAAGCTTTCTTT. Translated, it gives CASSLKRGMNTEAFF.

V and J are TRBV12-3 or TRBV12-4 and TRBJ2-3; 8 bases align to TRBD2. The junction had 12 bases not matched to a gene; V was cut back by 6 bases and J by 4 bases. This CDR3 has 16 amino acids. The CDR3 sequence: CASRKRGGRAPDTQYF. CDR3 nucleotide sequence: TGTGCCAGCAGGAAACGGGGGGGCCGGGCCCCAGATACGCAGTATTTT.

This clonotype appeared a few times. The rearrangement links TRBV15 to TRBJ2-1; weak D call: TRBD1 (5 bases). Germline assignment: CDR1 LNHNV and CDR2 YYDKDF (reference sequence). There are 15 residues in the CDR3. V shed 1 base and J shed 5 bases, with 12 bases lying between them. This chain's CDR3 is CATSRGGQVDNEQFF. The CDR3 region has the DNA TGTGCCACCAGCAGAGGGGGCCAAGTGGACAATGAGCAGTTCTTC.

J is TRBJ2-1 and V is TRBV11-1; 11 nucleotides agree with TRBD2. CDR1 and CDR2 from the germline V gene are SGHAT and FQDESV (reference sequence). The J segment lost 7 bases and the V segment lost 3 bases, leaving 2 bases of the junction unmatched. There are 14 residues in the CDR3. This chain's CDR3 is CASSLGLAANEQFF. In nucleotides, the CDR3 is TGTGCCAGCAGCTTGGGACTAGCGGCAAATGAGCAGTTCTTC.

The chain is built from TRBV5-1 and TRBJ1-5; D unresolved. V dropped 0 bases and J dropped 0 bases, with 7 bases sitting between them. The germline V gene encodes CDR1 SGHRS and CDR2 YFSETQ. The CDR3 spans 15 residues. The CDR3 coding sequence is TGCGCCAGCAGCTTGGGGTCGAATAGCAATCAGCCCCAGCATTTT. Residues: CASSLGSNSNQPQHF.

This clonotype was found many times. The genes are TRBV12-3 or TRBV12-4 and TRBJ1-2; no clear D gene. This CDR3 comprises 14 residues. With 3 bases removed from V and 1 base from J, the gap between germline ends came to 9 bases. This CDR3 reads CASSLSTGNYGYTF. The CDR3, as DNA: TGTGCCAGCAGTTTGTCGACGGGTAACTATGGCTACACCTTC.

The chain joins TRBV15 to TRBJ2-1; 7 bases fit TRBD2. This CDR3 region has 16 residues. After removal of 0 bases from V and 8 bases from J, the junction contained 10 bases not matched to a gene. Germline V gene data show CDR1 as LNHNV and CDR2 as YYDKDF (reference sequence). The CDR3 spells CATSREGTIKTDEQFF. The DNA for the CDR3 is TGTGCCACCAGCAGAGAGGGGACTATTAAAACAGATGAGCAGTTCTTC.

As regards this clonotype: Mismatch with germline at one junction end may stem from a read error. This rearrangement joins TRBV5-1 to TRBJ2-5, with 12 bases matching TRBD2. Germline CDR1 reads SGHRS; CDR2 reads YFSETQ. CDR3 length: 15 amino acids. CDR3 coding DNA: TGCTCCAGCGGACTAGCGGGGATCGGTGAAGAGACCCAGTACTTC. This translates into CSSGLAGIGEETQYF.

This clonotype was seen only a few times. The genes are TRBV4-2 and TRBJ2-7; tentative D call: TRBD1 (5 bases). Looked up from germline, CDR1 is LGHNA and CDR2 is YNFKEQ. V lost 1 base and J lost 2, with 15 bases in between. The CDR3 has 16 residues. CDR3 DNA: TGTGCCAGCAGCCAAGTAGGGGCCCTAGACACCTACGAGCAGTACTTC. Amino acids: CASSQVGALDTYEQYF.

This clonotype was seen more than once but under ten times. The chain combines TRBV5-5 with TRBJ2-1, with D perhaps matching TRBD2 (6 bases). The germline V and J ends were trimmed by 0 bases and 4 bases, with 8 bases remaining between them. Germline lookup yields CDR1 SGHKS and CDR2 YYEKEE (reference sequence). The CDR3 is 14 residues long. The chain's CDR3 is CASSLVREYNEQFF. The DNA for the CDR3 is TGTGCCAGCAGCTTGGTACGGGAGTACAATGAGCAGTTCTTC.

The chain carries TRBV27 and TRBJ2-7; D is unclear. The CDR3 is 15 residues long. Germline V gene sequence: CDR1 MNHEY, CDR2 SMNVEV (reference sequence). V was cut by 5 bases and J by 0 bases, with 14 bases left in between. The CDR3 protein is CASSKGSQRSYEQYF. The DNA of the CDR3 is TGTGCCAGCAGTAAAGGCAGCCAGCGCTCCTACGAGCAGTACTTC.